This section outlines one T cell receptor (beta chain) sequence together with its context. TCRdb re-analysed the RACE reads in MiXCR, keeping a single row per CDR3 protein. Altogether tens of thousands of distinct CDR3 sequences are present, around 30% being singletons, with the ten largest covering about 8.1%. This entry comes from a study of human T cells and chemical hapten exposure. The germline V gene encodes CDR1 MNHNY and CDR2 SVGAGI (reference sequence). The CDR3 is made up of 16 amino acids. Trimming shortened V by 6 bases and J by 0 bases, and 14 bases separated the two germline ends. Noted time point: patch test 1, 2 weeks after DPC sensitization. Regarding treatment: therapeutic diphenylcyclopropenone sensitization with weekly scalp DPC.

The rearrangement joins TRBV6-6 to TRBJ1-4, with D uncertain. Sequenced here: whole blood, sampled in connection with sensitization to the hapten diphenylcyclopropenone (DPC). The TCR sequence derives from a man aged 40-49 years with alopecia areata. Some clones in this sample may be carry-over from other donors' samples. The chain's CDR3 is CASSQLGPATNEKLFF. CDR3 sequence (DNA): TGTGCCAGCAGCCAACTCGGCCCCGCAACTAATGAAAAACTGTTTTTT.